Sequencing of this T cell receptor beta chain was carried out in a study of high-grade serous ovarian cancer treatment subgroups. General study results and limits: Only CDR3 was analyzed; CDR1 and CDR2 were not. TCR clonal relatedness correlated positively with neoantigen level. Bulk tumor TCR sequencing gave no spatial information.

Sequencing was performed with immunoSEQ multiplex PCR; in TCRdb, only in-frame clones are kept and a portion is missing. Of roughly 8,000 clones in the sample, 70% to 85% were seen once. The germline V gene has CDR1 LGHNT and CDR2 FRNRAP. Losses at the gene ends were 5 bases for V and 9 bases for J; bases not matched to a gene: 15. This CDR3 has 16 amino acids. Tumor tissue was taken before any definitive surgery or chemotherapy was given. Note on this clone: What it recognizes is unknown.

This chain links TRBV12-5 with TRBJ2-1; 8 bases match TRBD2. The receptor was isolated from a human donor with high-grade serous ovarian cancer. The sequenced material came from tumor tissue. The DNA of the CDR3 is TGTGCTAGTGGTCCCTCAGGCGGGAGGCTTGGGGTTGAGCAGTTCTTC. Protein sequence: CASGPSGGRLGVEQFF.